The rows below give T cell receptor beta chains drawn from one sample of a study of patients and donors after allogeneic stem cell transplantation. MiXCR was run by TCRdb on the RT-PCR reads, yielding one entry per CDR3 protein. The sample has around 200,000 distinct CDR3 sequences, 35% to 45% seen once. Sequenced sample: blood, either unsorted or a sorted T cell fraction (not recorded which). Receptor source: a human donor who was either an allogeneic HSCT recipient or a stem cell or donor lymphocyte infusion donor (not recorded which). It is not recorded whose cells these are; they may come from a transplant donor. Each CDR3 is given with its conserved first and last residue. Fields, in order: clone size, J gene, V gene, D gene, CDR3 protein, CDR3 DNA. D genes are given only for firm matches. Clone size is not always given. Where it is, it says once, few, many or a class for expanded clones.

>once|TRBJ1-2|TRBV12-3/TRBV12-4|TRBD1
CASSPRQGVSDGYTF
TGTGCCAGCAGTCCGCGACAGGGTGTAAGTGATGGCTACACCTTC
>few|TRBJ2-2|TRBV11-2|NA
CASSSRRVRVITGELFF
TGTGCCAGCAGCTCCCGAAGAGTAAGGGTAATCACCGGGGAGCTGTTTTTT
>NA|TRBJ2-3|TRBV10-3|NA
CAISEEPTDTQYF
TGTGCCATCAGTGAAGAACCGACAGATACGCAGTATTTT
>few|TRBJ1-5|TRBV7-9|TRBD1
CASSFTGAVDQPQHF
TGTGCCAGCAGCTTTACAGGGGCGGTGGATCAGCCCCAGCATTTT
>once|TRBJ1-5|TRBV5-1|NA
CASSLDYLSNQPQHF
TGCGCCAGCAGCTTGGATTACCTTAGCAATCAGCCCCAGCATTTT
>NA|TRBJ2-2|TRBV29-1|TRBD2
CSAGGGRPIANTGELFF
TGCAGCGCGGGGGGGGGACGCCCAATTGCGAACACCGGGGAGCTGTTTTTT
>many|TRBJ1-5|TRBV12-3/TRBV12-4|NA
CASSFRGIQPQHF
TGTGCCAGCAGTTTCAGGGGCATTCAGCCCCAGCATTTT
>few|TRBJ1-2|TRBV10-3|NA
CAITKWGDYGYTF
TGTGCCATCACCAAGTGGGGGGACTATGGCTACACCTTC
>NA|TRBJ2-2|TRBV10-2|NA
CASKDSFANTGELFF
TGCGCCAGCAAAGACAGTTTCGCGAACACCGGGGAGCTGTTTTTT
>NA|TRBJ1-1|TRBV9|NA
CASSVGTDPANTEAFF
TGTGCCAGCAGCGTAGGGACGGACCCTGCGAACACTGAAGCTTTCTTT
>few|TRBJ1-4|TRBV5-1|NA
CASSADTATNEKLFF
TGCGCCAGCAGCGCGGACACCGCAACTAATGAAAAACTGTTTTTT
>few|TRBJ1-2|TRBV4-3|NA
CASSQDRGAYGYTF
TGCGCCAGCAGCCAAGATCGGGGTGCCTATGGCTACACCTTC
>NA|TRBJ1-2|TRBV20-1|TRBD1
CSARDRGRRGYTF
TGCAGTGCTCGGGACAGGGGAAGGCGGGGCTACACCTTC
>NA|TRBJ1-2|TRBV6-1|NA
CASSAQVAGNYGYTF
TGTGCCAGCAGCGCCCAGGTCGCAGGCAACTATGGCTACACCTTC
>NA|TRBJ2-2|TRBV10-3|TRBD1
CAISSTGGITGELFF
TGTGCCATCAGCAGCACAGGGGGAATTACCGGGGAGCTGTTTTTT
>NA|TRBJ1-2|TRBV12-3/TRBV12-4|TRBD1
CASSWDSPIYGYTF
TGTGCCAGCAGCTGGGACAGCCCCATCTATGGCTACACCTTC
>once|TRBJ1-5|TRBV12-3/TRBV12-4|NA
CASSPFSVGPQHF
TGTGCCAGCAGTCCTTTTTCAGTGGGGCCCCAGCATTTT
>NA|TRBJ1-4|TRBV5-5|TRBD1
CASSPIPGGVGTNEKLFF
TGTGCCAGCAGCCCGATCCCAGGGGGCGTCGGGACTAATGAAAAACTGTTTTTT
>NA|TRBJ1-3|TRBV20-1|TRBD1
CSARDLGDRTSGNTIYF
TGCAGTGCTAGAGATCTCGGGGACAGGACCTCTGGAAACACCATATATTTT
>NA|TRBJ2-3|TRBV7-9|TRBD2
CASSLSLTSGGGGTDTQYF
TGTGCCAGCAGCTTAAGTTTGACTAGCGGGGGTGGCGGCACAGATACGCAGTATTTT
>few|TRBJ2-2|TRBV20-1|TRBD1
CSARLGQGTGELFF
TGCAGTGCTAGACTAGGACAGGGGACCGGGGAGCTGTTTTTT
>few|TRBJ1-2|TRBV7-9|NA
CASSLTGNPNYGYTF
TGTGCCAGCAGCTTGACAGGAAATCCTAACTATGGCTACACCTTC
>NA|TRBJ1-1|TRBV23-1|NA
CASTGSIEYTEAFF
TGCGCCAGCACGGGATCTATTGAGTACACTGAAGCTTTCTTT
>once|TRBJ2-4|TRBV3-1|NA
CASSQVLGLAKNIQYF
TGTGCCAGCAGCCAAGTTCTGGGGTTAGCCAAAAACATTCAGTACTTC
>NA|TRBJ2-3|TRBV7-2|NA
CASSLASGWTDTQYF
TGTGCCAGCAGCTTAGCTTCAGGTTGGACAGATACGCAGTATTTT